What follows are 8 T cell receptor beta chains derived from one specimen sequenced in a study of lymphopenia after photon versus proton radiotherapy. The data were produced by immunoSEQ multiplex PCR, yet TCRdb's version contains in-frame clones alone and is incomplete. The sample includes about 61,000 clones, around 86% of them seen just once. The sequencing used peripheral blood, collected from a patient treated with photon-based radiotherapy. These receptors were taken from a man aged 40-55 years with gastric cancer.

The chain recombines TRBV5-1 with TRBJ1-4, with 7 nucleotides matching TRBD1. This CDR3 spans 15 amino acids. The trim removed 0 bases at V and 4 bases at J, leaving 3 bases unmatched. Germline V gene lookup returns CDR1 SGHRS and CDR2 YFSETQ. CDR3 in DNA: TGCGCCAGCAGCTTGGTGGGACAGATTAATGAAAAACTGTTTTTT. Protein product: CASSLVGQINEKLFF.

The rearrangement joins TRBV5-4 to TRBJ1-6; 10 nucleotides align to TRBD1. The CDR3 covers 17 residues. V lost 1 base and J lost 9; bases outside the gene matches: 10. Germline lookup yields CDR1 SGHNT and CDR2 YYREEE (reference sequence). As DNA, the CDR3 is TGTGCCAGCAGCTTGACCGGGACAGGGGATGCGATTTCACCCCTCCACTTT. Its protein product is CASSLTGTGDAISPLHF.

The gene calls are TRBV19 and TRBJ1-2, with a possible D match to TRBD1 (6 bases). There are 16 residues in the CDR3. V was shortened by 5 bases and J by 3 bases, with 19 bases between the two germline ends. Germline loops: CDR1 LNHDA, CDR2 SQIVND (reference sequence). The DNA of the CDR3 is TGTGCCAGTAGTCAGGACAGCAGAGGAGGGGACTATGGCTACACCTTC. Translating it yields CASSQDSRGGDYGYTF.

The rearrangement links TRBV20-1 to TRBJ2-3, with D tentatively TRBD2 (5 bases). With 8 bases removed from V and 4 bases from J, the gap between germline ends came to 10 bases. The germline gives CDR1 DFQATT, CDR2 SNEGSKA (reference sequence). CDR3 length: 11 residues. The CDR3 DNA is TGCAGTCCCACTAGGGCAGATACGCAGTATTTT. Translating it yields CSPTRADTQYF.

The table lists this clone with a few counts. The chain recombines TRBV19 with TRBJ2-1, with TRBD1 as a possible D gene (6 bases). V was cut by 6 bases and J by 10 bases, with 19 bases left in between. The CDR3 contains 14 residues. CDR1 and CDR2 from the germline V gene are LNHDA and SQIVND (reference sequence). The CDR3 DNA is TGTGCCAGTAGCCTATTTCGTGACAGGCTGGAGCAGTTCTTC. Its protein is CASSLFRDRLEQFF.

This chain uses TRBV6-1 with TRBJ1-5; 8 nucleotides align to TRBD1. The CDR3 extends over 13 amino acids. The V and J ends lost 3 bases and 5 bases, in that order; junction bases with no gene match: 0. CDR1 and CDR2 from the germline V gene are MNHNS and SASEGT. The CDR3 bases are TGTGCCAGCAGTGACAGGGGGCATCAGCCCCAGCATTTT. Its protein is CASSDRGHQPQHF.

As concerns this clone: The sample has other DNA sequences that encode this CDR3 too. The chain carries TRBV7-9 and TRBJ1-1; D unresolved. V lost 5 bases to trimming and J lost 1 base, with 11 bases between them. Germline V gene data show CDR1 as SEHNR and CDR2 as FQNEAQ (reference sequence). The CDR3 sequence is 14 residues long. The CDR3 nucleotides are TGTGCCAGCAGCCCCGGGCAGTCGAACACTGAAGCTTTCTTT. Protein: CASSPGQSNTEAFF.

The chain recombines TRBV4-3 with TRBJ2-4; D not resolved. Germline CDR1 reads LGHNA; CDR2 reads YSLEER. This CDR3 is built from 15 residues. The V end was cut by 0 bases, the J end by 6 bases, with 12 bases between. CDR3 coding DNA: TGCGCCAGCAGCCAAGATGGCAGACCATCAAACATTCAGTACTTC. It is translated as CASSQDGRPSNIQYF.